This is a list of T cell receptor beta chains from one sample in a study of CD8 T cells in ankylosing spondylitis. TCRdb re-called the 5' RACE reads through MiXCR, storing one row per CDR3 protein. The table lists 250,000 to 350,000 distinct CDR3 sequences, 15% to 20% of them singletons. The sequenced material came from blood, either unsorted or a sorted T cell fraction (not recorded which). All receptors derive from a male donor with ankylosing spondylitis or in good health (not recorded which). The CDR3 runs from the conserved cysteine through the conserved F or W. The D gene is left open where the match is weak. Size tells how often a clone was seen (once, few, many) or the class of an expanded clone, and some rows leave it out.

size,V,J,D,DNA,CDR3
-,TRBV5-1,TRBJ2-2,TRBD1,TGCGCCAGCAGCTTCCGGACAGGGAGTAACACCGGGGAGCTGTTTTTT,CASSFRTGSNTGELFF
-,TRBV6-5,TRBJ2-1,TRBD1,TGTGCCAGTAGTTACTCGACCGGGACAGGGGATATTGAGCAGTTCTTC,CASSYSTGTGDIEQFF
-,TRBV27,TRBJ1-1,TRBD1,TGTGCCAGCCGCACGACAGGGTACTTCCTCAAAAACACTGAAGCTTTCTTT,CASRTTGYFLKNTEAFF
-,TRBV19,TRBJ1-1,TRBD1,TGTGCCAGTAGTTCGACAGGGAGAGACACTGAAGCTTTCTTT,CASSSTGRDTEAFF
-,TRBV12-3/TRBV12-4,TRBJ2-3,-,TGTGCCAGCTCCACCGGAGGGGCCTTAGCCACAGATACGCAGTATTTT,CASSTGGALATDTQYF
-,TRBV7-3,TRBJ2-1,-,TGTGCCAGCAGCTTATACAGGGGAGGGCTCAATGAGCAGTTCTTC,CASSLYRGGLNEQFF
few,TRBV25-1,TRBJ1-2,TRBD1,TGTGCCAGCAGGGGGACAGGGGTAGAAGGCTACACCTTC,CASRGTGVEGYTF
-,TRBV7-6,TRBJ2-3,-,TGTGCCAGCAGCCCACGGTCGGGGGCAGATACGCAGTATTTT,CASSPRSGADTQYF
-,TRBV6-1,TRBJ2-2,TRBD1,TGTGCCAGCAGTAAGGACAGGGGGAACACCGGGGAGCTGTTTTTT,CASSKDRGNTGELFF
many,TRBV6-1,TRBJ2-3,-,TGTGCCAGCAGCCTCTCAAGGGGGTCAGATACGCAGTATTTT,CASSLSRGSDTQYF
few,TRBV12-3/TRBV12-4,TRBJ1-1,TRBD1,TGTGCCAGCAGGCAACAGGGGCCGGGCACTGAAGCTTTCTTT,CASRQQGPGTEAFF
-,TRBV5-5,TRBJ2-5,-,TGTGCCAGCAGGGGACACCCTCAAGAGATCCAGTACTTC,CASRGHPQEIQYF
-,TRBV12-3/TRBV12-4,TRBJ1-3,TRBD1,TGTGCCAGCAGCGGGACAGGGCAACGCTCTGGAAACACCATATATTTC,CASSGTGQRSGNTIYF
-,TRBV7-9,TRBJ2-1,TRBD1,TGTGCCAGCAGCTTAGCTTGGGACAGGATAAACGAGCAGTTCTTC,CASSLAWDRINEQFF
few,TRBV5-6,TRBJ1-2,-,TGTGCCAGCAGCCCTCCGACAATGGTTGGCGGCTACACCTTC,CASSPPTMVGGYTF
-,TRBV7-9,TRBJ2-1,-,TGTGCCAGCAGCTTAGGGCTAGCCTCATACAATGAGCAGTTCTTC,CASSLGLASYNEQFF
-,TRBV20-1,TRBJ2-2,TRBD2,TGCAGTGCTAGAGCTGCGCGGGAGACGACCGGGGAGCTGTTTTTT,CSARAARETTGELFF
-,TRBV12-3/TRBV12-4,TRBJ2-3,-,TGTGCCAGCAGTTCAGTTAAGGGGGCAGATACGCAGTATTTT,CASSSVKGADTQYF
few,TRBV7-3,TRBJ2-1,-,TGTGCCAGCAGCTTAAATGGGCCCTACAATGAGCAGTTCTTC,CASSLNGPYNEQFF
-,TRBV5-1,TRBJ2-1,TRBD2,TGCGCCAGCAGCGTATTTAGCGGGGGCGCGGTCAATGAGCAGTTCTTC,CASSVFSGGAVNEQFF